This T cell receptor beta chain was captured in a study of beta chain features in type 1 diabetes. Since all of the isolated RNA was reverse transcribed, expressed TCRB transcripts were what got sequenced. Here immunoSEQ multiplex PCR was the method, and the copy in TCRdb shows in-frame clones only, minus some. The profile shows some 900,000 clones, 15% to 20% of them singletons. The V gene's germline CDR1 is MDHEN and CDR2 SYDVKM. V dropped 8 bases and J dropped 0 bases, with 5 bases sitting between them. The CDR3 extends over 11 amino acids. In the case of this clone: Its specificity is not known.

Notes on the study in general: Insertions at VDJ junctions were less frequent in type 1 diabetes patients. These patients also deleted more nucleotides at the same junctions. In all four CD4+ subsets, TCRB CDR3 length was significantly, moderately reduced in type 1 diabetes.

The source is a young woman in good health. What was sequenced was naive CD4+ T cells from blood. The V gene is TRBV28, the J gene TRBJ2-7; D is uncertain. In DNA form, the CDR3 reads TGTGCCAGCCAGAACTCCTACGAGCAGTACTTC. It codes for CASQNSYEQYF.